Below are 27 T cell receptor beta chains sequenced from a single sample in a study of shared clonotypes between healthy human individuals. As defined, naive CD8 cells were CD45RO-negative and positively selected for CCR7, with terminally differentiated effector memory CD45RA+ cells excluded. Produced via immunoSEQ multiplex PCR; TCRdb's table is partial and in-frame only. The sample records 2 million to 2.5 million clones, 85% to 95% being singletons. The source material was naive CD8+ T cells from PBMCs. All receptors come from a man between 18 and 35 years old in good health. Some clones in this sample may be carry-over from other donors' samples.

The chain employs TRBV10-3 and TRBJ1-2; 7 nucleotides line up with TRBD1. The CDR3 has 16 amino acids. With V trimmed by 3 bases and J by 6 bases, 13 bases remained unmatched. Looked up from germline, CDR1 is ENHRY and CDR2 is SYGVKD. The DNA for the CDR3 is TGTGCCATCAGTGACGGGGCGGTAGACAGGGTAGATGGCTACACCTTC. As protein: CAISDGAVDRVDGYTF.

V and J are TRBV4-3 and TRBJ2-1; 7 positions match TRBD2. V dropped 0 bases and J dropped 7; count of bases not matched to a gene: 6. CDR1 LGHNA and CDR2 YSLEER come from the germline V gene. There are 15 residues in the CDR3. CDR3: CASSQEVGGYNEQFF. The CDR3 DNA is TGCGCCAGCAGCCAAGAGGTGGGAGGGTATAATGAGCAGTTCTTC.

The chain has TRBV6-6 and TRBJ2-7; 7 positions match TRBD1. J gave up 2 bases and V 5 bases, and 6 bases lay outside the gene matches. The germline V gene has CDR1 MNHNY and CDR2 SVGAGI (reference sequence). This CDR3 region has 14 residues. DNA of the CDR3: TGTGCCAGCAGTGGGACAGATAACCCCTACGAGCAGTACTTC. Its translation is CASSGTDNPYEQYF.

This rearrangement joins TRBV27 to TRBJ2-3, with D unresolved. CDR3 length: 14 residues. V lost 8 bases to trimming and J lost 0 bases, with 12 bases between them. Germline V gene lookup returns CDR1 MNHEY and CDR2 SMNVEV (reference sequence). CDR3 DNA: TGTGCCAGCGTATGGCAACAGAGCACAGATACGCAGTATTTT. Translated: CASVWQQSTDTQYF.

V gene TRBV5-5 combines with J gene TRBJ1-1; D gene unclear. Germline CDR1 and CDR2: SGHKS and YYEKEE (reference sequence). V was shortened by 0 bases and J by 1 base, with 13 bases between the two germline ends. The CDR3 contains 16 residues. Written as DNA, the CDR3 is TGTGCCAGCAGCTTGGAAGGCGGTGCCAGGAACACTGAAGCTTTCTTT. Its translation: CASSLEGGARNTEAFF. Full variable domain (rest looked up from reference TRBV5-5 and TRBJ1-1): DAGVTQSPTHLIKTRGQQVTLRCSPISGHKSVSWYQQVLGQGPQFIFQYYEKEERGRGNFPDRFSARQFPNYSSELNVNALLLGDSALYLCASSLEGGARNTEAFFGQGTRLTVV.

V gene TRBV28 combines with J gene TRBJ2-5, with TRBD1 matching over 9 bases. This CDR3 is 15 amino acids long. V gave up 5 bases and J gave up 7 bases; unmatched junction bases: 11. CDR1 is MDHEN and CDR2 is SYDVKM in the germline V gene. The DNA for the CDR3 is TGTGCCAGCAGTCCCTCCCGGGACAGGGCGTGGACCCAGTACTTC. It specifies CASSPSRDRAWTQYF.

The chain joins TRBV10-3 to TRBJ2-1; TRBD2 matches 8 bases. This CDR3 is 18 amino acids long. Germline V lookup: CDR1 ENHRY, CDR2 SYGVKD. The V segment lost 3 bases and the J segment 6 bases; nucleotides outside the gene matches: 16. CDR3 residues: CAISEGLGNGRAVNEQFF. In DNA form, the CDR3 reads TGTGCCATCAGTGAAGGCCTAGGTAACGGGAGGGCCGTCAATGAGCAGTTCTTC.

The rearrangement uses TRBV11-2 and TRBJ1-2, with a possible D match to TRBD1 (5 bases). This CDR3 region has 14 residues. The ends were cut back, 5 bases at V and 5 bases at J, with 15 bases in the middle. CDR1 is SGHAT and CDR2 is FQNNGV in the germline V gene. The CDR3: CASSETGLWYGYTF. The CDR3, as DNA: TGTGCCAGCAGCGAAACGGGGCTTTGGTATGGCTACACCTTC.

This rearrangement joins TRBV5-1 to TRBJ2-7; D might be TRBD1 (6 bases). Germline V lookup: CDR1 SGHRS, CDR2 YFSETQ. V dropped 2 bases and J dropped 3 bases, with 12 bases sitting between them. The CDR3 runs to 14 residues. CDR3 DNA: TGCGCCAGCAGCTTTGAAGACAGGCGCTACGAGCAGTACTTC. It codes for CASSFEDRRYEQYF.

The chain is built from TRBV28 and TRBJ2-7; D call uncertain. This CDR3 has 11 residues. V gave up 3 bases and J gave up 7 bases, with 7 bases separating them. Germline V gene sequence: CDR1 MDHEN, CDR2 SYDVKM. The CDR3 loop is CASSFAQEQYF. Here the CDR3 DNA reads TGTGCCAGCAGTTTTGCGCAGGAGCAGTACTTC.

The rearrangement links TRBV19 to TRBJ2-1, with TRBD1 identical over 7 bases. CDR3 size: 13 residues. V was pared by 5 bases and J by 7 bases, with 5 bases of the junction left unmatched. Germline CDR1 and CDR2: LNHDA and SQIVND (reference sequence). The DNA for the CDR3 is TGTGCCAGTAGTCGTGGGACAGTGAATGAGCAGTTCTTC. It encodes CASSRGTVNEQFF.

CDR3 nucleotides: TGTGCCAGCAGCTTAGACAGGACAGCGGGGGTAACAGGGGAGCAGTTCTTC. Encoded protein: CASSLDRTAGVTGEQFF. The chain uses TRBV7-2 and TRBJ2-1; the match to TRBD2 covers 8 bases. Per germline, CDR1 SGHTA and CDR2 FQGNSA. The CDR3 length is 17 residues. The V gene end was trimmed by 1 base and the J gene end by 10 bases; junction bases not matched to a gene: 15.

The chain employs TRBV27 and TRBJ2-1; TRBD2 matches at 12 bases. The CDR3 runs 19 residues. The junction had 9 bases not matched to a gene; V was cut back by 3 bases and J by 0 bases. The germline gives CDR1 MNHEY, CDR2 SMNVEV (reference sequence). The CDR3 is CASSLPGLAGLTSYNEQFF. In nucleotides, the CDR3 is TGTGCCAGCAGTTTGCCGGGACTAGCGGGTCTAACCTCCTACAATGAGCAGTTCTTC.

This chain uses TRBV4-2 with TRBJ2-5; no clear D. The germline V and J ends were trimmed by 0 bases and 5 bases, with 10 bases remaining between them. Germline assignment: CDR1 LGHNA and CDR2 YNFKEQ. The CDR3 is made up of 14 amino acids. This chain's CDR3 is CASSQEEKLETQYF. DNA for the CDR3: TGTGCCAGCAGCCAAGAAGAAAAGTTGGAGACCCAGTACTTC.

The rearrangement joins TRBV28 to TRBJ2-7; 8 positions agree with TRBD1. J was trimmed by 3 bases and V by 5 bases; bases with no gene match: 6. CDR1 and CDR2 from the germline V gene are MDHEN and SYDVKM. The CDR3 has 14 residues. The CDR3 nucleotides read TGTGCCAGCAGTCCCCTGGACAGGGACTACGAGCAGTACTTC. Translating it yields CASSPLDRDYEQYF. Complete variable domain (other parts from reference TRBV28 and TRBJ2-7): DVKVTQSSRYLVKRTGEKVFLECVQDMDHENMFWYRQDPGLGLRLIYFSYDVKMKEKGDIPEGYSVSREKKERFSLILESASTNQTSMYLCASSPLDRDYEQYFGPGTRLTVT.

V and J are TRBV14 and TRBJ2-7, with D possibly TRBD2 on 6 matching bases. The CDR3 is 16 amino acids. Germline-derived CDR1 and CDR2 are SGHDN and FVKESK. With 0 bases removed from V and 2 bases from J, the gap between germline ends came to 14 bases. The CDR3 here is CASSQDLSGYAYEQYF. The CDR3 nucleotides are TGTGCCAGCAGCCAAGATCTAAGCGGGTATGCCTACGAGCAGTACTTC. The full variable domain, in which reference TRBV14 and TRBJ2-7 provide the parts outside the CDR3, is EAGVTQFPSHSVIEKGQTVTLRCDPISGHDNLYWYRRVMGKEIKFLLHFVKESKQDESGMPNNRFLAERTGGTYSTLKVQPAELEDSGVYFCASSQDLSGYAYEQYFGPGTRLTVT.

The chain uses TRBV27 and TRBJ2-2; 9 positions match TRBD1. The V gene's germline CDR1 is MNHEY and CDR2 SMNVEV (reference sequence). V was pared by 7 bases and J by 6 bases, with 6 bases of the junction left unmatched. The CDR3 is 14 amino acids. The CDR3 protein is CASTWTGAAGELFF. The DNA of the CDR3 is TGTGCCAGCACCTGGACAGGGGCCGCCGGGGAGCTGTTTTTT.

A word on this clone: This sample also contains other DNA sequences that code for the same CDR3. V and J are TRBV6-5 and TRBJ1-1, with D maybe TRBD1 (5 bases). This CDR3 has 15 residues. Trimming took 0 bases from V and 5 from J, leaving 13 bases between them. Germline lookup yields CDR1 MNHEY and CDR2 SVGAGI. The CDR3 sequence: CASSYSEGSGTEAFF. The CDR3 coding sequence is TGTGCCAGCAGTTACTCGGAGGGGTCCGGGACTGAAGCTTTCTTT.

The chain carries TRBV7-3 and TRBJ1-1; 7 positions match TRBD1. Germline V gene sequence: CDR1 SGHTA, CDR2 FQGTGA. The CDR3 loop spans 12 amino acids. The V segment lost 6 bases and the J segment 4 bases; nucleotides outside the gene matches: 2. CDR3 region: CASRDRTTEAFF. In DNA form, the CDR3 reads TGTGCCAGCAGGGACAGGACCACTGAAGCTTTCTTT.

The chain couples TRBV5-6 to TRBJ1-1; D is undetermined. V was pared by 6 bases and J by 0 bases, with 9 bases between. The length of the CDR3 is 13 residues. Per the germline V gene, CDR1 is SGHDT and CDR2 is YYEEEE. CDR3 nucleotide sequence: TGTGCCAGCACCGAAAAAATGAACACTGAAGCTTTCTTT. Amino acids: CASTEKMNTEAFF.

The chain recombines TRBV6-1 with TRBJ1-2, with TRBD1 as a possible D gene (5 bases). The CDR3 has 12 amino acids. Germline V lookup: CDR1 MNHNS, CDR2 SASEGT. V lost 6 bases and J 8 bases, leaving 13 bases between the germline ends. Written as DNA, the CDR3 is TGTGCCAGCAGGGAGGGGCCAGGGGGCTACACCTTC. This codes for CASREGPGGYTF.

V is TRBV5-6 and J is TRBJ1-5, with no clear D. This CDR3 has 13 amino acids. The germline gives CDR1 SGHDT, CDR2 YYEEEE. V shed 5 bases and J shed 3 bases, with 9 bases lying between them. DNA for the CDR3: TGTGCCAGCAGTGGTGGGATCAATCAGCCCCAGCATTTT. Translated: CASSGGINQPQHF.

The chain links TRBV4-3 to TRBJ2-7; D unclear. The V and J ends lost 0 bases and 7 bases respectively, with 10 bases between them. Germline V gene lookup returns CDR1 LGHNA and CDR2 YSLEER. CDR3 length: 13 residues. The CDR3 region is CASSQDISREQYF. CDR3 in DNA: TGCGCCAGCAGCCAAGATATCTCACGGGAGCAGTACTTC.

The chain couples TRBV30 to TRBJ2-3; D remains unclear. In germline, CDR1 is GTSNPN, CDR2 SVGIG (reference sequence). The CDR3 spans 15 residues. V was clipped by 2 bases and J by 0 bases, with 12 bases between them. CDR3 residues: CAWSNLRVSTDTQYF. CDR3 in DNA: TGTGCCTGGAGTAACCTCCGGGTTAGCACAGATACGCAGTATTTT.

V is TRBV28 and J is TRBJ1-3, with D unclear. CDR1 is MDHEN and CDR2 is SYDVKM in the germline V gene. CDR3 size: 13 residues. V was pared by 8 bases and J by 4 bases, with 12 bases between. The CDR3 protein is CASAGREGNTIYF. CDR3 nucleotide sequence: TGTGCCAGCGCTGGACGAGAAGGAAACACCATATATTTT.

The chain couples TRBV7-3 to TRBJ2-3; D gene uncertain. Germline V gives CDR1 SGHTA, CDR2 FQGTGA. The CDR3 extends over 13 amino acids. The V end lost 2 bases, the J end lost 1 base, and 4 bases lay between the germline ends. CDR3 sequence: CASSLLGTDTQYF. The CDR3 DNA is TGTGCCAGCAGCTTACTGGGCACAGATACGCAGTATTTT.

The CDR3, as DNA: TGTGCCAGCAGTGAAGGGTGGGAGTTAAGCAATCAGCCCCAGCATTTT. Its translation is CASSEGWELSNQPQHF. This sequence joins TRBV6-1 and TRBJ1-5; D is ambiguous. CDR1 is MNHNS, CDR2 SASEGT, per germline. This CDR3 spans 16 amino acids. V shed 1 base and J shed 1 base, with 11 bases lying between them.